This T cell receptor (beta chain) is drawn from a study of blood T cell repertoires in COVID-19. Study in general: Sample material is recorded as cDNA or gDNA derived from T cells, B-cell-depleted T cells, or PBMCs.

Germline CDR1 is LNHDA and CDR2 is SQIVND (reference sequence). V was shortened by 4 bases and J by 1 base, with 10 bases between the two germline ends. This CDR3 spans 14 amino acids. This clone is a singleton in its sample. The method was immunoSEQ multiplex PCR; TCRdb's version includes in-frame clones alone and lacks a portion of them. The sample has 250,000 to 350,000 clones, roughly 90% seen once. The rearrangement joins TRBV19 to TRBJ1-1; no reliable D call. This sequence originates from a woman aged 25-40 years with COVID-19, enrolled during active disease. Sequenced material: peripheral blood. The CDR3 DNA follows: TGTGCCAGTAGTACCATCTCACAGAACACTGAAGCTTTCTTT. This codes for CASSTISQNTEAFF.